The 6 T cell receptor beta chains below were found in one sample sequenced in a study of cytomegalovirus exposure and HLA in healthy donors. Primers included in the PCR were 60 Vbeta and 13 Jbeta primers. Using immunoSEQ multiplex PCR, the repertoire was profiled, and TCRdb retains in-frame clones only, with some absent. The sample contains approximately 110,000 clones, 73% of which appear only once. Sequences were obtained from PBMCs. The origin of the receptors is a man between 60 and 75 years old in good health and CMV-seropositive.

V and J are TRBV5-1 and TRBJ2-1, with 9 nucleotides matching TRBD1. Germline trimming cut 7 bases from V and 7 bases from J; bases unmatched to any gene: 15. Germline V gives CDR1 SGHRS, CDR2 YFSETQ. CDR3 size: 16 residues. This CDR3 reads CASSPGLGTGRNEQFF. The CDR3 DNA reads TGCGCCAGCTCACCGGGTCTGGGGACAGGGAGGAATGAGCAGTTCTTC.

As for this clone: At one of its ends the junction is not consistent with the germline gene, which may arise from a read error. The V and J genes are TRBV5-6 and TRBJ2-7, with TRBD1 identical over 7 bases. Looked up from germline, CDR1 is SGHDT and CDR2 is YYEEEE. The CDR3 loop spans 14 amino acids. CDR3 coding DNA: TGTGCCAGCAGCTTGGGGGGACAGAGCTACGTGCAGTACTTC. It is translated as CASSLGGQSYVQYF. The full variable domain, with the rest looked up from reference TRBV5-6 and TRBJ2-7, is DAGVTQSPTHLIKTRGQQVTLRCSPKSGHDTVSWYQQALGQGPQFIFQYYEEEERQRGNFPDRFSGHQFPNYSSELNVNALLLGDSALYLCASSLGGQSYVQYFGPGTRLTVT.

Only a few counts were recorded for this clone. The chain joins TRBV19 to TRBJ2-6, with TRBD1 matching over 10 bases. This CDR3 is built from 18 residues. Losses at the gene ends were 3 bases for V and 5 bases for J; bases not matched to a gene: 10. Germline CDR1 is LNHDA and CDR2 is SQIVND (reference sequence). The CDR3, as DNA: TGTGCCAGTAGTATCGGGGGACAGGGGATCTTCTGGGCCAACGTCCTGACTTTC. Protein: CASSIGGQGIFWANVLTF. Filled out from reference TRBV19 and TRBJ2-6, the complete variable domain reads DGGITQSPKYLFRKEGQNVTLSCEQNLNHDAMYWYRQDPGQGLRLIYYSQIVNDFQKGDIAEGYSVSREKKESFPLTVTSAQKNPTAFYLCASSIGGQGIFWANVLTFGAGSRLTVL.

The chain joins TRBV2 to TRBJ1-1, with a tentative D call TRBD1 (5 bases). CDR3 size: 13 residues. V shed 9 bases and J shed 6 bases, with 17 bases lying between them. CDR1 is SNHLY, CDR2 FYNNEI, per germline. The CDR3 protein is CARSKRGEAEAFF. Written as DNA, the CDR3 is TGTGCCAGGTCAAAAAGAGGGGAGGCTGAAGCTTTCTTT.

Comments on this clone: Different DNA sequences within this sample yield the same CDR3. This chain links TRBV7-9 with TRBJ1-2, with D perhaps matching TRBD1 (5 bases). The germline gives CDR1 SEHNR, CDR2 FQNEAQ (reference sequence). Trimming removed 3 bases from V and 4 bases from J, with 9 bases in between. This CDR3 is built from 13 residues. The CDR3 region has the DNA TGTGCCAGCAGCTTGGGGCAGGGCTATGGCTACACCTTC. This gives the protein CASSLGQGYGYTF.

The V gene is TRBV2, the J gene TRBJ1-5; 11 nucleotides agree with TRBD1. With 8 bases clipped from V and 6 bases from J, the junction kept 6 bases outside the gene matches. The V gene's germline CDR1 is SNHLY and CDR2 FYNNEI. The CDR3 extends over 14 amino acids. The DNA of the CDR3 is TGTGCCAGCTCTGAGGACAGGGGGCTTCAGCCCCAGCATTTT. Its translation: CASSEDRGLQPQHF.